The 21 T cell receptor beta chains reported below all come from one sample, sequenced in a study of T cells in Graves' hyperthyroidism and ophthalmopathy. Researchers amplified the TCR beta CDR3 regions from RNA transcripts. With the HTBI primer set, the TCR CDR3 went through a first round of RT-PCR. One entry per CDR3 protein, called by TCRdb with MiXCR from the multiplex PCR reads. There are hundreds of thousands of distinct CDR3 sequences in the sample; 15% to 20% occur only once, and about 20% lies in the top ten. Sequenced: blood. These receptors all stem from a woman between 18 and 29 years old with Graves' hyperthyroidism.

This clonotype was detected many times. The chain combines TRBV29-1 with TRBJ2-3; unclear D gene. This CDR3 is built from 13 residues. CDR1 is SQVTM, CDR2 ANQGSEA, per germline. Deletions cut 4 bases from V and 0 bases from J, with 8 bases between. The CDR3 DNA follows: TGCAGCGTTGTCGGTGGTAGCACAGATACGCAGTATTTT. It codes for CSVVGGSTDTQYF.

This clonotype was counted a few times. J is TRBJ1-4 and V is TRBV6-1; no clear D. Trimming shortened V by 3 bases and J by 7 bases, and 12 bases separated the two germline ends. This CDR3 region has 14 residues. The germline V gene has CDR1 MNHNS and CDR2 SASEGT. CDR3 region: CASSDLIFGEKLFF. CDR3 DNA: TGTGCCAGCAGTGACCTGATTTTTGGTGAAAAACTGTTTTTT.

The CDR3 nucleotides are TGTGCCAGCAGTGGAGTAGGGGACGAAAAACTGTTTTTT. Its protein product is CASSGVGDEKLFF. The chain uses TRBV2 and TRBJ1-4; D possibly corresponds to TRBD1 (5 bases). Germline V CDR1 and CDR2: SNHLY, FYNNEI. This CDR3 is 13 amino acids long. V dropped 4 bases and J dropped 8 bases, with 11 bases sitting between them.

This clonotype was detected ten times or more. The CDR3 loop is CAWSGTYNEQFF. Here the CDR3 DNA reads TGTGCCTGGAGTGGGACCTACAATGAGCAGTTCTTC. The chain is built from TRBV30 and TRBJ2-1; unclear D gene. Germline-derived CDR1 and CDR2 are GTSNPN and SVGIG (reference sequence). There are 12 residues in the CDR3. The V gene lost 1 base and the J gene lost 2 bases, with 3 bases spanning the gap.

Note on this clonotype: This could be a read error, since a much larger clone is one nucleotide away. The chain is built from TRBV13 and TRBJ2-7, with D possibly being TRBD1 (5 bases). Germline CDR1 PRHDT, CDR2 FYEKMQ (reference sequence). V lost 1 base to trimming and J lost 3 bases, with 7 bases between them. The CDR3 runs to 13 residues. The CDR3 DNA is TGTGCCAGCAGCTTAGTGCAGGGCTACGAGCAGTACTTC. Translated: CASSLVQGYEQYF. Based on the CDR3 plus reference TRBV13 and TRBJ2-7, the full variable domain is AAGVIQSPRHLIKEKRETATLKCYPIPRHDTVYWYQQGPGQDPQFLISFYEKMQSDKGSIPDRFSAQQFSDYHSELNMSSLELGDSALYFCASSLVQGYEQYFGPGTRLTVT.

This chain joins TRBV29-1 and TRBJ2-5; the D gene is possibly TRBD2 (6 bases). The germline gives CDR1 SQVTM, CDR2 ANQGSEA. V was clipped by 7 bases and J by 4 bases, with 22 bases between them. The CDR3 covers 15 residues. CDR3 residues: CSGEETEGFGETQYF. CDR3 sequence (DNA): TGCAGCGGGGAGGAGACAGAGGGATTCGGAGAGACCCAGTACTTC.

This clonotype was seen ten or more times. The junction departs from germline at one end; a sequencing error may be responsible. V and J are TRBV12-3 or TRBV12-4 and TRBJ2-2; D gene unclear. This CDR3 is built from 12 residues. The CDR3 protein is CASSLDIGELFF. The CDR3 nucleotides read TGTGCCAGCAGCTTAGACATCGGGGAGCTGTTTTTT.

This clonotype has ten or more counts. V is TRBV7-8 and J is TRBJ1-2, with 8 bases matching TRBD1. The CDR3 is made up of 13 amino acids. CDR1 SGHVS and CDR2 FQNEAQ come from the germline V gene. V shed 5 bases, J shed 6 bases, and the junction held 5 bases outside the gene matches. CDR3 nucleotides: TGTGCCAGCAGCCCCCAGGGGGCGGATGGCTACACCTTC. Translated: CASSPQGADGYTF.

The chain employs TRBV4-3 and TRBJ1-3; D is uncertain. The germline gives CDR1 LGHNA, CDR2 YSLEER. Between the trimmed V and J ends, which lost 4 bases and 0 bases, there was a span of 10 bases. The CDR3 is made up of 15 amino acids. For the CDR3, the DNA is TGCGCCAGCAGCCCAGGACTGCTCTCTGGAAACACCATATATTTT. This translates into CASSPGLLSGNTIYF.

This clonotype has more than one count but fewer than ten. This rearrangement joins TRBV11-2 to TRBJ2-3, with 7 bases that match TRBD1. The CDR3 totals 14 residues. After removal of 10 bases from V and 3 bases from J, the junction contained 10 bases not matched to a gene. CDR1 SGHAT and CDR2 FQNNGV come from the germline V gene. The CDR3 DNA reads TGTGCCACCACAGAGGGGGCGGCTACAGATACGCAGTATTTT. Amino acid sequence: CATTEGAATDTQYF.

This clonotype appeared a few times. This chain uses TRBV6-1 with TRBJ2-2; no firm D call. The CDR3 contains 17 residues. Trimming took off 4 bases at V and 0 bases at J, with 15 bases between the two ends. Germline CDR1 MNHNS, CDR2 SASEGT. CDR3 sequence reads: CASSVAYPAANTGELFF. For the CDR3, the DNA is TGTGCCAGCAGTGTCGCCTACCCCGCCGCGAACACCGGGGAGCTGTTTTTT.

This clonotype was seen many times. J is TRBJ1-1 and V is TRBV12-3 or TRBV12-4, with unresolved D. The V end lost 2 bases, the J end lost 2 bases, and 6 bases lay between the germline ends. CDR3 length equals 13 residues. The DNA of the CDR3 is TGTGCCAGCAGTTTAATGGGCAACACTGAAGCTTTCTTT. Translated, it gives CASSLMGNTEAFF.

The genes are TRBV2 and TRBJ1-6; perhaps TRBD1 as D (5 bases). Trimming cost V 4 bases and J 7 bases, with 17 bases left between them. The CDR3 contains 16 residues. Germline lookup yields CDR1 SNHLY and CDR2 FYNNEI. The CDR3 bases are TGTGCCAGCAGTGGAGGCTATGGGGACGGAAATTCACCCCTCCACTTT. Its translation is CASSGGYGDGNSPLHF.

This clonotype was seen many times. The gene calls are TRBV12-3 or TRBV12-4 and TRBJ2-3; tentatively, D is TRBD1 (6 bases). The CDR3 loop spans 15 amino acids. V was pared by 8 bases and J by 1 base, with 16 bases between. The CDR3 here is CASQTGFTGTDTQYF. CDR3 nucleotides: TGTGCCAGCCAAACAGGGTTCACCGGCACAGATACGCAGTATTTT.

This clonotype has ten or more counts. CDR3 residues: CASSVGGQWSDAFF. DNA for the CDR3: TGTGCCAGCAGCGTAGGAGGACAGTGGAGCGACGCTTTCTTT. V gene TRBV9 combines with J gene TRBJ1-1; a possible D gene is TRBD1 (6 bases). CDR1 and CDR2 from the germline V gene are SGDLS and YYNGEE. V was cut by 0 bases and J by 11 bases, with 17 bases left in between. The CDR3 spans 14 residues.

This clonotype was recorded a few times. The genes are TRBV6-1 and TRBJ1-3; TRBD1 is a possible D gene (6 bases). Germline-derived CDR1 and CDR2 are MNHNS and SASEGT. V lost 2 bases, J lost 3 bases, and 14 bases lay in between. This CDR3 is 16 amino acids long. CDR3 amino acids: CASSELTGLSGNTIYF. The CDR3 bases are TGTGCCAGCAGTGAACTCACAGGGTTAAGTGGAAACACCATATATTTT.

The chain links TRBV27 to TRBJ1-1; TRBD1 aligns across 7 bases. The CDR3 has 17 residues. Germline V gene data show CDR1 as MNHEY and CDR2 as SMNVEV (reference sequence). V shed 0 bases and J 4 bases; nucleotides not matched to a gene: 11. The CDR3 nucleotides read TGTGCCAGCAGTTTATCGATAAGGGACAGTCGACTCACTGAAGCTTTCTTT. As protein: CASSLSIRDSRLTEAFF.

The chain recombines TRBV29-1 with TRBJ2-2; no reliable D call. The CDR3 loop spans 12 amino acids. V lost 3 bases, J lost 3 bases, and 5 bases lay in between. From germline, CDR1 is SQVTM and CDR2 ANQGSEA. The CDR3 nucleotides are TGCAGCGTTGATTCCGACACCGGGGAGCTGTTTTTT. Residues: CSVDSDTGELFF.

Note on this clonotype: This could be a read error, since a much larger clone is one nucleotide away. The chain employs TRBV3-1 and TRBJ1-4; D remains ambiguous. The CDR3 runs to 14 residues. The ends were cut back, 3 bases at V and 2 bases at J, with 7 bases in the middle. In germline, CDR1 is LGHDT, CDR2 YNNKEL (reference sequence). The DNA of the CDR3 is TGTGCCAGCAGCCAGACGATGACTAATGAAAAACTGTTTTTT. Translated, it gives CASSQTMTNEKLFF. Full variable domain (rest looked up from reference TRBV3-1 and TRBJ1-4): DTAVSQTPKYLVTQMGNDKSIKCEQNLGHDTMYWYKQDSKKFLKIMFSYNNKELIINETVPNRFSPKSPDKAHLNLHINSLELGDSAVYFCASSQTMTNEKLFFGSGTQLSVL.

In its sample, this clonotype was seen many times. The V call is TRBV12-3 or TRBV12-4, the J call TRBJ1-1, with 7 bases aligning to TRBD1. V was pared by 3 bases and J by 6 bases, with 10 bases of the junction left unmatched. This CDR3 spans 15 amino acids. The CDR3 nucleotides read TGTGCCAGCAGTTTTTTTGCAGGGGGTAACTCTGAAGCTTTCTTT. It encodes CASSFFAGGNSEAFF.

This clonotype has a count of ten or more. The chain recombines TRBV20-1 with TRBJ2-7; the match to TRBD2 covers 9 bases. After removal of 8 bases from V and 4 bases from J, the junction contained 9 bases not matched to a gene. Per the germline V gene, CDR1 is DFQATT and CDR2 is SNEGSKA (reference sequence). The length of the CDR3 is 13 residues. The CDR3 is CSRLISGSYEQYF. The CDR3 nucleotides read TGCAGTCGACTTATTAGCGGGAGTTACGAGCAGTACTTC.